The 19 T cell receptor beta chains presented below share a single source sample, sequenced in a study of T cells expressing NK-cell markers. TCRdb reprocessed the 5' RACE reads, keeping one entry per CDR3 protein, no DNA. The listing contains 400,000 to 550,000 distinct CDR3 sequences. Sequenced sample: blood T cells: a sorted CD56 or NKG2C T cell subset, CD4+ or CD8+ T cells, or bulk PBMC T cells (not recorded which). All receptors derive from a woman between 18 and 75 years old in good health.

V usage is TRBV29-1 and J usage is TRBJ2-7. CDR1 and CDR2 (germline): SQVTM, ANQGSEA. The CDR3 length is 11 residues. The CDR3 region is CSVSSPYEQYF.

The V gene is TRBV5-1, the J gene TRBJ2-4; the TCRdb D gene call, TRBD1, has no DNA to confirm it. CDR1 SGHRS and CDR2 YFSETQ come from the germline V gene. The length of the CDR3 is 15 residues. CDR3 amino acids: CASSLAVSGKNIQYF.

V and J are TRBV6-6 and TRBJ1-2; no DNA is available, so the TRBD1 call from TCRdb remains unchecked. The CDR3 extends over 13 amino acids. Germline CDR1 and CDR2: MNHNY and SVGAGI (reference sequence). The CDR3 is CASKQGAESGYTF.

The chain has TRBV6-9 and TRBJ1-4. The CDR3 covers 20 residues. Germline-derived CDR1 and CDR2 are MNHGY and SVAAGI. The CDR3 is CASTRSAGGLARRDNEKLFF.

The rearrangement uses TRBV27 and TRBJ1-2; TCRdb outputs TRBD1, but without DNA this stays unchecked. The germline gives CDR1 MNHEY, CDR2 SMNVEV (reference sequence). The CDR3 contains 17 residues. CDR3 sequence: CASSSLPGGYVHYGYTF.

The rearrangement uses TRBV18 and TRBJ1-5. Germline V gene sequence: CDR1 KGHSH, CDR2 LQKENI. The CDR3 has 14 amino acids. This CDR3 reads CASSPTGGVMPQHF.

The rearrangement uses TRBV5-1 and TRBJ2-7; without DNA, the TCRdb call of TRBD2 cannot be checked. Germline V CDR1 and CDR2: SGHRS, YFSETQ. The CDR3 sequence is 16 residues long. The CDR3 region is CASREGLTKWSYEQYF.

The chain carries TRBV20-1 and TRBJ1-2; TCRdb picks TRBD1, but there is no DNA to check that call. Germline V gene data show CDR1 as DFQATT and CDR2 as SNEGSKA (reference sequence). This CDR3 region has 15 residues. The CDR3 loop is CSAREGEGRNYGYTF.

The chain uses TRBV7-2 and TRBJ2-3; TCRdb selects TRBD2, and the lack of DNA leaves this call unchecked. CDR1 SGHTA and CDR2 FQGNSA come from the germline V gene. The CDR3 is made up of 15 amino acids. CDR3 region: CASRTGLATTDTQYF. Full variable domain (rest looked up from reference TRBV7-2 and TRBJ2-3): GAGVSQSPSNKVTEKGKDVELRCDPISGHTALYWYRQSLGQGLEFLIYFQGNSAPDKSGLPSDRFSAERTGGSVSTLTIQRTQQEDSAVYLCASRTGLATTDTQYFGPGTRLTVL.

The CDR3 protein is CASSLGGARETQYF. The chain employs TRBV5-1 and TRBJ2-5; as DNA is missing, the TRBD1 call by TCRdb cannot be tested. Germline V gene lookup returns CDR1 SGHRS and CDR2 YFSETQ. The CDR3 is 14 amino acids.

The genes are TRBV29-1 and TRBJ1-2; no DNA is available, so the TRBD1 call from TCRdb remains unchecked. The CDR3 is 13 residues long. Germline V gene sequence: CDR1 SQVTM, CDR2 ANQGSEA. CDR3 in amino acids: CSADLGLNYGYTF.

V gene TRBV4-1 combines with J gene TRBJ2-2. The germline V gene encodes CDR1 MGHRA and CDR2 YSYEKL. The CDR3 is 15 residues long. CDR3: CASSQFGGNTGELFF.

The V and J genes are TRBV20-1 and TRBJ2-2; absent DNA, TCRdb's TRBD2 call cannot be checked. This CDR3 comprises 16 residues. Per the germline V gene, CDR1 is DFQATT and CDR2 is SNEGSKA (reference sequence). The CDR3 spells CSARDRGLANTGELFF.

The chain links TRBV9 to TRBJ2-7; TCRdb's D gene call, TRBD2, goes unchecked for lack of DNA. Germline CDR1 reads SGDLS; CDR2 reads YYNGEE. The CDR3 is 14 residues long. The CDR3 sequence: CASSVAAGGNEQYF.

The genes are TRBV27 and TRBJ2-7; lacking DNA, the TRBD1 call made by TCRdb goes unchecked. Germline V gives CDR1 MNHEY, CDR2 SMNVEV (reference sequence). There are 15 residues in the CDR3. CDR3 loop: CASSSTNRGGNEQYF.

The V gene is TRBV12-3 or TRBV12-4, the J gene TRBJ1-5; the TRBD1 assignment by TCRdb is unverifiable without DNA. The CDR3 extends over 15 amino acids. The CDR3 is CASSFRQGSGQPQHF.

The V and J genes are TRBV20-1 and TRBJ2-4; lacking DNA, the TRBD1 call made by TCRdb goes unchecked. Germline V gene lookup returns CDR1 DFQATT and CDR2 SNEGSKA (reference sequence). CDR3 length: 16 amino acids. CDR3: CSARDLQGNAKNIQYF.

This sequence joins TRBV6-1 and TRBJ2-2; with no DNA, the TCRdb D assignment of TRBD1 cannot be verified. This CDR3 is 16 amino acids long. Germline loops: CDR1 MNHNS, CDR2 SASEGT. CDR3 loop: CASRDVGGRDTGELFF.

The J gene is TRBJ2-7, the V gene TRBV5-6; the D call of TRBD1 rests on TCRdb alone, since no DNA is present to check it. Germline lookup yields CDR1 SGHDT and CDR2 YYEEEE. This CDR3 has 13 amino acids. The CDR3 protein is CASSQNRGYEQYF.